Included here is one T cell receptor (beta chain) sequence, with context. This sample is drawn from a study of blood T cell repertoires in COVID-19. For the study at large: COVID-19 samples collected from the United States, Italy and Spain covered acute and convalescent phases. In each case, the material was cDNA or gDNA derived from T cells, B-cell-depleted T cells, or PBMCs.

Assay: immunoSEQ multiplex PCR; the TCRdb copy retains only in-frame clones and omits some. This sample has 130,000 to 150,000 clones, with roughly 84% found just once. The CDR3 totals 14 residues. CDR1 and CDR2 (germline): SGHKS, YYEKEE (reference sequence). The J segment lost 2 bases and the V segment lost 4 bases, leaving 2 bases of the junction unmatched. Clinical history as reported by participants underpinned cohort assignment. Shortly before study entry, within 2 weeks, exposed participants had met a COVID-19 case. The specimen was PBMCs or T cells enriched from blood (not recorded which). This chain connects TRBV5-5 to TRBJ1-5; 8 nucleotides match TRBD1. This receptor was identified in a woman aged 50 to 60 who had been exposed to COVID-19. The CDR3 spells CASSQGQGNQPQHF. In nucleotides, the CDR3 is TGTGCCAGCAGCCAGGGACAGGGCAATCAGCCCCAGCATTTT.